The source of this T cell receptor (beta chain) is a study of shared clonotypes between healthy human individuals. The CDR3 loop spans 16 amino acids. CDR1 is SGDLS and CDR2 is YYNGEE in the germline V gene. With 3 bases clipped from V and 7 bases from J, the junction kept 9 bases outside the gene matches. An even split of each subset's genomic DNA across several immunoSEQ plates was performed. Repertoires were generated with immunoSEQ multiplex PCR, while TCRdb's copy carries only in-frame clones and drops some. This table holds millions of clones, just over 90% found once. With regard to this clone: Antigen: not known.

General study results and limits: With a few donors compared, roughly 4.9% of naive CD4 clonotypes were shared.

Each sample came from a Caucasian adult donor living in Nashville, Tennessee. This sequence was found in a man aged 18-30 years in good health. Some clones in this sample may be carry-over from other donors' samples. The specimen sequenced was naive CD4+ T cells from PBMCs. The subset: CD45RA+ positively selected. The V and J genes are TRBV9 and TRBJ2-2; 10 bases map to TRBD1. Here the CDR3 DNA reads TGTGCCAGCAGCGCCCAAAGACAGGGGGCGGGCGGGGAGCTGTTTTTT. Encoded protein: CASSAQRQGAGGELFF.